The 32 T cell receptor beta chains presented below share a single source sample, sequenced in a study of blood T cells in healthy people across ages. A second roughly 6 to 11 cycle PCR used barcoded and J-beta primers. Each CDR3 protein gets one entry after TCRdb re-called the 5' RACE reads with MiXCR. This sample carries some 750,000 distinct CDR3 sequences, about 24% of them seen once, and the ten largest clones take around a fifth. The material sequenced was blood. These receptors all come from a man between 65 and 79 years old in good health.

This sequence joins TRBV28 and TRBJ1-2; no reliable D call. The V end was cut by 4 bases, the J end by 7 bases, with 7 bases between. The germline gives CDR1 MDHEN, CDR2 SYDVKM. This CDR3 has 11 amino acids. CDR3 nucleotide sequence: TGTGCCAGCAGTTCTGACCGTGGCTACACCTTC. Its translation is CASSSDRGYTF.

The chain links TRBV7-2 to TRBJ1-2; D remains ambiguous. Deletions cut 3 bases from V and 0 bases from J, with 11 bases between. From germline, CDR1 is SGHTA and CDR2 FQGNSA. The CDR3 loop spans 15 amino acids. Here the CDR3 reads CASSLTMGTNYGYTF. CDR3 DNA sequence: TGTGCCAGCAGCTTGACGATGGGGACTAACTATGGCTACACCTTC.

The V gene is TRBV10-3, the J gene TRBJ2-3, with 7 bases aligning to TRBD2. Germline V gene data show CDR1 as ENHRY and CDR2 as SYGVKD. Trimming cost V 0 bases and J 6 bases; bases outside gene matches: 6. This CDR3 contains 15 residues. CDR3 sequence (DNA): TGTGCCATCAGTGAGTCGAGTGGGAGGGTCGATACGCAGTATTTT. It encodes CAISESSGRVDTQYF.

The rearrangement uses TRBV29-1 and TRBJ2-3; TRBD1 agrees at 9 bases. The V and J ends lost 3 bases and 6 bases, in that order; junction bases with no gene match: 7. From germline, CDR1 is SQVTM and CDR2 ANQGSEA. This CDR3 has 14 residues. The CDR3 protein is CSVELGQGADTQYF. DNA for the CDR3: TGCAGCGTTGAGTTGGGACAGGGCGCCGATACGCAGTATTTT.

This chain uses TRBV9 with TRBJ2-3, with TRBD2 as a possible D gene (5 bases). The CDR3 loop spans 13 amino acids. The germline CDR1 and CDR2 sequences are SGDLS and YYNGEE. Trimming pared 4 bases from V and 4 bases from J, leaving 10 bases between. CDR3: CASSLRTADTQYF. The CDR3 DNA reads TGTGCCAGCAGCCTACGGACTGCAGATACGCAGTATTTT.

In DNA form, the CDR3 reads TGTGCCAGCAGCCATGGAGAGGGTTCTGAAGCTTTCTTT. Amino acid sequence: CASSHGEGSEAFF. The rearrangement uses TRBV3-1 and TRBJ1-1; D gene unclear. The CDR3 extends over 13 amino acids. Trimming stripped 3 bases from V and 6 bases from J, with 11 bases between. CDR1 and CDR2 (germline): LGHDT, YNNKEL (reference sequence).

This chain uses TRBV3-1 with TRBJ1-2, with a possible D match to TRBD1 (5 bases). V lost 1 base and J lost 6, with 9 bases in between. The CDR3 is 13 residues long. Germline CDR1 is LGHDT and CDR2 is YNNKEL (reference sequence). CDR3 DNA sequence: TGTGCCAGCAGCCAAGTGTTGGACAATGGCTACACCTTC. It codes for CASSQVLDNGYTF.

This clonotype has more than one count but fewer than ten. The V gene is TRBV12-3 or TRBV12-4, the J gene TRBJ1-4; D is unclear. This CDR3 comprises 14 residues. Trimming cost V 7 bases and J 6 bases, with 15 bases left between them. Here the CDR3 DNA reads TGTGCCAGCACCTACCGGAGAGGAGATGAAAAACTGTTTTTT. As protein: CASTYRRGDEKLFF.

The CDR3: CASSQHGPYEQYF. CDR3 in DNA: TGTGCCAGCAGCCAACACGGGCCCTACGAGCAGTACTTC. This chain links TRBV3-1 with TRBJ2-7; D is unclear. Trimming took off 2 bases at V and 2 bases at J, with 7 bases between the two ends. Germline CDR1 LGHDT, CDR2 YNNKEL (reference sequence). The CDR3 spans 13 residues.

The chain combines TRBV6-1 with TRBJ2-2; 14 bases fit TRBD2. Germline V gene sequence: CDR1 MNHNS, CDR2 SASEGT. Losses at the gene ends were 8 bases for V and 6 bases for J; bases not matched to a gene: 17. This CDR3 is built from 19 residues. The CDR3, as DNA: TGTGCCAGCCGACGACTAGCGGGAGGGCCGTCCCTCATTCCCGGGGAGCTGTTTTTT. Its translation: CASRRLAGGPSLIPGELFF.

This chain uses TRBV28 with TRBJ1-2; the D is unclear. Per the germline V gene, CDR1 is MDHEN and CDR2 is SYDVKM. The CDR3 runs 11 residues. Trimming left V 3 bases short and J 7 bases short, with 6 bases between. In DNA, the CDR3 is TGTGCCAGCAGTTTTTTGTCTGGCTACACCTTC. Encoded protein: CASSFLSGYTF.

The chain is built from TRBV29-1 and TRBJ2-7, with 8 bases lining up with TRBD1. The germline V gene encodes CDR1 SQVTM and CDR2 ANQGSEA. The V gene end was trimmed by 7 bases and the J gene end by 5 bases; junction bases not matched to a gene: 19. This CDR3 has 16 amino acids. The CDR3, as DNA: TGCAGCGCCGGGGTTCTTTCCGGGACAGGTCGCCACGAGCAGTACTTC. Its protein product is CSAGVLSGTGRHEQYF.

The chain combines TRBV5-1 with TRBJ2-5, with 8 bases fitting TRBD2. The J call is in doubt because the DNA end fits TRBJ2-7 better. The CDR3 totals 13 residues. Germline V CDR1 and CDR2: SGHRS, YFSETQ. The CDR3 is CASSTGLAYEQYF. The CDR3 DNA reads as TGCGCCAGCAGCACGGGACTAGCCTACGAGCAGTACTTC.

The J gene is TRBJ2-5, the V gene TRBV20-1, with D tentatively TRBD2 (6 bases). The CDR3 sequence is 15 residues long. V was shortened by 3 bases and J by 1 base, with 15 bases between the two germline ends. Germline V gene lookup returns CDR1 DFQATT and CDR2 SNEGSKA (reference sequence). The CDR3 is CSASGGGRLQETQYF. In DNA form, the CDR3 reads TGCAGTGCTAGCGGGGGTGGGCGCCTCCAAGAGACCCAGTACTTC.

As to this clonotype: The CDR3 ends on some other residue instead of the conserved phenylalanine or tryptophan, so this is likely a read error. The chain combines TRBV10-3 with TRBJ2-2; 7 nucleotides line up with TRBD1. The V gene's germline CDR1 is ENHRY and CDR2 SYGVKD. The CDR3 runs to 14 residues. The V segment lost 10 bases and the J segment 1 base; nucleotides outside the gene matches: 6. CDR3 DNA: TGTGCCACCGAAACAGGGGAGAACACCGGGGAGCTGTTTTTA. Its translation: CATETGENTGELFL.

J is TRBJ2-3 and V is TRBV7-9, with a weak D call TRBD1 (5 bases). CDR1 SEHNR and CDR2 FQNEAQ come from the germline V gene (reference sequence). The CDR3 totals 15 residues. V dropped 0 bases and J dropped 2 bases, with 9 bases sitting between them. The CDR3 spells CASSLAGQSTDTQYF. CDR3 nucleotides: TGTGCCAGCAGCTTAGCGGGGCAGTCCACAGATACGCAGTATTTT.

Concerning this clonotype itself: The junction shows a germline mismatch at one end, possibly a read error. The V and J genes are TRBV5-1 and TRBJ2-5, with D possibly being TRBD1 (6 bases). TRBJ2-1 explains the end of the DNA better; the J call may be wrong. The CDR3 length is 13 residues. Looked up from germline, CDR1 is SGHRS and CDR2 is YFSETQ. The CDR3 nucleotides are TGCGTCAGCAGCTTGGCCAGGGGCAATGAGCAGTTCTTC. This gives the protein CVSSLARGNEQFF.

This clonotype was detected only a few times. CDR3 sequence reads: CASMPVLLDTDTQYF. The CDR3 coding sequence is TGTGCCAGCATGCCCGTTCTTCTCGACACAGATACGCAGTATTTT. The V and J genes are TRBV7-2 and TRBJ2-3, with unresolved D. V lost 7 bases to trimming and J lost 2 bases, with 16 bases between them. The CDR3 extends over 15 amino acids. Germline values: CDR1 SGHTA, CDR2 FQGNSA.

The J gene is TRBJ1-1, the V gene TRBV28, with TRBD1 as a possible D gene (6 bases). Germline V CDR1 and CDR2: MDHEN, SYDVKM. This CDR3 has 14 amino acids. The germline V and J ends were trimmed by 6 bases and 3 bases, with 14 bases remaining between them. The CDR3 sequence: CASREQGRDTEAFF. The DNA for the CDR3 is TGTGCCAGCAGGGAGCAGGGGAGGGACACTGAAGCTTTCTTT.

V usage is TRBV6-2 or TRBV6-3 and J usage is TRBJ2-5; D unresolved. Germline CDR1 is MNHEY and CDR2 is SVGEGT. The ends were cut back, 0 bases at V and 4 bases at J, with 9 bases in the middle. The CDR3 extends over 14 amino acids. The CDR3, as DNA: TGTGCCAGCAGTTACTCGATAACAGTAGAGACCCAGTACTTC. This encodes CASSYSITVETQYF.

The chain carries TRBV4-1 and TRBJ2-1, with 8 bases fitting TRBD2. This CDR3 is built from 16 residues. The junction had 9 bases not matched to a gene; V was cut back by 1 base and J by 7 bases. In germline, CDR1 is MGHRA, CDR2 YSYEKL. CDR3 DNA sequence: TGCGCCAGCAGCCAAGGGGGTAGCGGGGAGTATAATGAGCAGTTCTTC. Translated: CASSQGGSGEYNEQFF.

The gene calls are TRBV10-3 and TRBJ2-1; maybe TRBD2 (6 bases). V was trimmed by 8 bases and J by 0 bases, leaving 8 bases between them. The V gene's germline CDR1 is ENHRY and CDR2 SYGVKD. This CDR3 has 13 amino acids. CDR3 region: CAIAGNSYNEQFF. CDR3 DNA sequence: TGTGCCATCGCGGGAAACTCCTACAATGAGCAGTTCTTC.

The chain uses TRBV12-3 or TRBV12-4 and TRBJ2-1; tentative D call: TRBD1 (7 bases). V was clipped by 5 bases and J by 7 bases, with 18 bases between them. This CDR3 region has 15 residues. CDR3: CASSLRQGGENEQFF. CDR3 bases: TGTGCCAGCAGTCTAAGACAGGGAGGAGAAAATGAGCAGTTCTTC.

This clonotype turned up a few times. The V and J genes are TRBV7-8 and TRBJ1-6, with D possibly matching TRBD1 (6 bases). CDR1 is SGHVS, CDR2 FQNEAQ, per germline. This CDR3 is built from 15 residues. V lost 1 base to trimming and J lost 8 bases, with 12 bases between them. The DNA for the CDR3 is TGTGCCAGCAGCTTAGGGCAGGGGCGTGATTCACCCCTCCACTTT. As protein: CASSLGQGRDSPLHF.

The chain joins TRBV15 to TRBJ2-2; no clear D gene. This CDR3 is 16 amino acids long. CDR1 LNHNV and CDR2 YYDKDF come from the germline V gene (reference sequence). Deletions cut 1 base from V and 6 bases from J, with 15 bases between. The CDR3 sequence: CATSRVGGLGAGELFF. The CDR3 region has the DNA TGTGCCACCAGCAGAGTTGGTGGCTTAGGAGCCGGGGAGCTGTTTTTT.

Only a few counts were recorded for this clonotype. CDR3 amino acids: CASSPSEGGNTIYF. The DNA for the CDR3 is TGTGCCAGCTCGCCCTCGGAGGGTGGAAACACCATATATTTT. The chain combines TRBV18 with TRBJ1-3; D is undetermined. CDR3 length equals 14 residues. Trimming took off 6 bases at V and 3 bases at J, with 12 bases between the two ends. The V gene's germline CDR1 is KGHSH and CDR2 LQKENI.

The V and J genes are TRBV4-3 and TRBJ1-2; D not certain. This CDR3 contains 17 residues. Germline CDR1 and CDR2: LGHNA and YSLEER. V was clipped by 4 bases and J by 3 bases, with 21 bases between them. The CDR3 here is CASSPRGQQPPYYGYTF. Here the CDR3 DNA reads TGCGCCAGCAGCCCCCGCGGGCAGCAACCGCCTTACTATGGCTACACCTTC.

This clonotype was seen a handful of times. The chain has TRBV12-3 or TRBV12-4 and TRBJ2-1; D remains unclear. The V end lost 2 bases, the J end lost 5 bases, and 13 bases lay between the germline ends. The CDR3 is 15 residues long. The CDR3 bases are TGTGCCAGCAGTTTAAGGTCCGGGCAGGACAATGAGCAGTTCTTC. This translates into CASSLRSGQDNEQFF.

In its sample, this clonotype was seen many times. The chain links TRBV5-6 to TRBJ2-5, with unresolved D. V was shortened by 0 bases and J by 0 bases, with 3 bases between the two germline ends. The germline gives CDR1 SGHDT, CDR2 YYEEEE. CDR3 length equals 13 residues. CDR3 sequence: CASSLGNQETQYF. The CDR3 DNA is TGTGCCAGCAGCTTGGGCAACCAAGAGACCCAGTACTTC.

This clonotype was observed once. This chain joins TRBV5-1 and TRBJ2-5, with D maybe TRBD2 (6 bases). Germline V CDR1 and CDR2: SGHRS, YFSETQ. Trimming cost V 3 bases and J 2 bases, with 14 bases left between them. The CDR3 loop spans 15 amino acids. DNA for the CDR3: TGCGCCAGCAGCTCGATCGCTAGCGTGCAAGAGACCCAGTACTTC. It codes for CASSSIASVQETQYF.

The V and J genes are TRBV9 and TRBJ1-1; D is unclear. V was pared by 4 bases and J by 0 bases, with 19 bases between. Germline CDR1 SGDLS, CDR2 YYNGEE. The CDR3 totals 17 residues. The DNA for the CDR3 is TGTGCCAGCAGCCCATACTTAGGACGCGTCTTGAACACTGAAGCTTTCTTT. Encoded protein: CASSPYLGRVLNTEAFF.

The chain links TRBV18 to TRBJ2-5; D may be TRBD1 (5 bases). TRBJ2-7 explains the end of the DNA better; the J call may be wrong. Germline values: CDR1 KGHSH, CDR2 LQKENI. This CDR3 region has 13 residues. The CDR3 reads CASSAGHGYEQYV. The CDR3 coding sequence is TGTGCCAGCTCCGCAGGACACGGGTACGAGCAGTACGTC.